The clone carrying this TCR beta chain has just one count. A much larger clone lies a single base off, so this may be a read error. Samples came from axillary lymph nodes draining the breast cancer. This sample was taken from a study of breast tumors, draining lymph nodes, adjacent tissues. TCRdb passed the multiplex PCR reads through MiXCR, listing each CDR3 protein once. Found here are some 110,000 distinct CDR3 sequences, around 30% of them singletons; the top ten hold around 6%. The sample comprised axillary lymph node tissue. The TCR was taken from a female donor with breast cancer. Some clones in this sample may be carry-over from other donors' samples.

In DNA form, the CDR3 reads TGTGCCAGCATTCAAGACCGGGACAGCTGGGCTGAAGCTTTCTTT. Translating it yields CASIQDRDSWAEAFF. This chain links TRBV2 with TRBJ1-1; 7 bases are shared with TRBD1. From germline, CDR1 is SNHLY and CDR2 FYNNEI. V was clipped by 7 bases and J by 6 bases; unmatched bases: 14. This CDR3 spans 15 amino acids.